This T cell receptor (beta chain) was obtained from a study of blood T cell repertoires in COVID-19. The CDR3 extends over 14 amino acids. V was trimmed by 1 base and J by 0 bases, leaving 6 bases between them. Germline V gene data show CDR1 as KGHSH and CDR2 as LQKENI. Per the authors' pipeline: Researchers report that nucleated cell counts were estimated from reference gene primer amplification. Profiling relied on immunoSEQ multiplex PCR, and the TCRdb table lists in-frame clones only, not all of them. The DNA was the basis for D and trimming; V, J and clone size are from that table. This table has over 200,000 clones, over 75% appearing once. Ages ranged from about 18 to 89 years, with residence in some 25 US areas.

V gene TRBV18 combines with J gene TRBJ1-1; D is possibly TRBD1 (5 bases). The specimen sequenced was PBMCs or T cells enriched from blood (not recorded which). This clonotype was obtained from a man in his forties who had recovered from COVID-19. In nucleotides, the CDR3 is TGTGCCAGCTCACCACAGGGGATGAACACTGAAGCTTTCTTT. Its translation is CASSPQGMNTEAFF.